The next 29 T cell receptor beta chains were all read from a single sample in a study of blood T cell repertoires in COVID-19. Method: immunoSEQ multiplex PCR; TCRdb's copy keeps in-frame clones and lacks some. The sample consists of fewer than 85,000 clones, roughly 87% of them appearing once. The sample consisted of peripheral blood. The receptors stem from a woman in her forties or fifties in a cohort sampled during active COVID-19.

In nucleotides, the CDR3 is TGTGCCAGCAGTTTGCGGACAGGGGGGGATAACTATGGCTACACCTTC. It yields the protein CASSLRTGGDNYGYTF. The V call is TRBV27, the J call TRBJ1-2; 10 bases match TRBD1. Germline values: CDR1 MNHEY, CDR2 SMNVEV (reference sequence). V trimming: 3 bases; J trimming: 1 base; junction bases outside the gene matches: 5. The CDR3 consists of 16 residues.

This sequence joins TRBV28 and TRBJ1-1; TRBD1 is a possible D gene (5 bases). This CDR3 region has 15 residues. The germline V and J ends were trimmed by 5 bases and 1 base, with 14 bases remaining between them. Germline CDR1 reads MDHEN; CDR2 reads SYDVKM. The CDR3 reads CASSPRVNANTEAFF. The CDR3 DNA is TGTGCCAGCAGTCCCAGGGTAAATGCGAACACTGAAGCTTTCTTT.

The chain has TRBV12-3 or TRBV12-4 and TRBJ2-5, with 7 bases that match TRBD1. This CDR3 is built from 13 residues. V shed 7 bases and J 2 bases; nucleotides not matched to a gene: 4. CDR3 DNA sequence: TGTGCCAGCACGGGGACAGCTCAAGAGACCCAGTACTTC. Its protein is CASTGTAQETQYF.

CDR3 amino acids: CASSLSGQGAESQPQHF. CDR3 in DNA: TGTGCCAGCAGCCTTTCGGGGCAGGGGGCCGAAAGCCAGCCCCAGCATTTT. The rearrangement uses TRBV3-1 (or the pseudogene TRBV3-2) and TRBJ1-5, with TRBD1 identical over 8 bases. The CDR3 covers 17 residues. With V trimmed by 4 bases and J by 7 bases, 15 bases remained unmatched. CDR1 and CDR2 from the germline V gene are LGHDT and YNNKEL (reference sequence).

The J gene is TRBJ2-1, the V gene TRBV9, with a weak D call TRBD2 (5 bases). CDR3 length equals 15 residues. CDR1 and CDR2 (germline): SGDLS, YYNGEE. Trimming pared 0 bases from V and 4 bases from J, leaving 11 bases between. The chain's CDR3 is CASSVEVARYNEQFF. The CDR3 nucleotides read TGTGCCAGCAGCGTAGAGGTAGCGAGATACAATGAGCAGTTCTTC. The whole variable domain, remainder taken from reference TRBV9 and TRBJ2-1, is DSGVTQTPKHLITATGQRVTLRCSPRSGDLSVYWYQQSLDQGLQFLIQYYNGEERAKGNILERFSAQQFPDLHSELNLSSLELGDSALYFCASSVEVARYNEQFFGPGTRLTVL.

The V call is TRBV5-1, the J call TRBJ2-2; tentatively, D is TRBD2 (5 bases). V lost 4 bases and J lost 0, with 16 bases in between. The CDR3 is 17 amino acids. CDR1 SGHRS and CDR2 YFSETQ come from the germline V gene. CDR3 coding DNA: TGCGCCAGCAGCCCCTGGACTGGGCGTACGAACACCGGGGAGCTGTTTTTT. It translates to CASSPWTGRTNTGELFF.

The chain employs TRBV30 and TRBJ2-1, with 8 bases lining up with TRBD2. Germline V gene data show CDR1 as GTSNPN and CDR2 as SVGIG (reference sequence). There are 14 residues in the CDR3. V shed 5 bases and J 3 bases; nucleotides not matched to a gene: 6. The CDR3: CAWRSSGSYNEQFF. CDR3 DNA: TGTGCCTGGCGAAGCAGCGGGAGCTACAATGAGCAGTTCTTC.

This chain uses TRBV5-8 with TRBJ2-1; a possible D gene is TRBD2 (5 bases). This CDR3 is built from 16 residues. Germline loops: CDR1 SGHTS, CDR2 YDEGEE. V was trimmed by 6 bases and J by 5 bases, leaving 21 bases between them. Written as DNA, the CDR3 is TGTGCCAGCAACGAGGTCACCGGGGAGCCCCACAATGAGCAGTTCTTC. Its protein is CASNEVTGEPHNEQFF.

This chain links TRBV4-2 with TRBJ2-3, with D possibly TRBD2 on 6 matching bases. V was cut by 0 bases and J by 2 bases, with 12 bases left in between. This CDR3 has 16 residues. In germline, CDR1 is LGHNA, CDR2 YNFKEQ. The CDR3 sequence is CASSQDSAGYTDTQYF. The CDR3 DNA sequence: TGTGCCAGCAGCCAAGATAGTGCGGGATACACAGATACGCAGTATTTT.

CDR3 bases: TGTGCCAGCAGTGAAGGAGGGTTCACAGATACGCAGTATTTT. Translated: CASSEGGFTDTQYF. V gene TRBV6-1 combines with J gene TRBJ2-3; D may be TRBD2 (5 bases). The CDR3 is 14 amino acids. With 1 base removed from V and 2 bases from J, the gap between germline ends came to 7 bases. Germline CDR1 reads MNHNS; CDR2 reads SASEGT.

V and J are TRBV27 and TRBJ2-4; TRBD1 might be the D (5 bases). The V gene's germline CDR1 is MNHEY and CDR2 SMNVEV (reference sequence). CDR3 length: 13 residues. Trimming pared 6 bases from V and 5 bases from J, leaving 11 bases between. CDR3 in DNA: TGTGCCAGCAGAAAATTAGGGGAAAACATTCAGTACTTC. It yields the protein CASRKLGENIQYF.

The rearrangement links TRBV4-1 to TRBJ2-1, with 9 bases identical to TRBD2. CDR3 length: 15 residues. Losses at the gene ends were 2 bases for V and 4 bases for J; bases not matched to a gene: 3. Germline-derived CDR1 and CDR2 are MGHRA and YSYEKL. CDR3 amino acids: CASSQPTSGYNEQFF. The CDR3 bases are TGCGCCAGCAGCCAACCGACTAGCGGATACAATGAGCAGTTCTTC.

This clone appeared a few times. This rearrangement joins TRBV9 to TRBJ2-7, with TRBD2 matching 9 bases. This CDR3 comprises 15 residues. Germline V gene sequence: CDR1 SGDLS, CDR2 YYNGEE. V lost 4 bases, J lost 5 bases, and 10 bases stayed unmatched. The CDR3 sequence is CASSPLAGDPHEQYF. CDR3 in DNA: TGTGCCAGCAGCCCATTAGCGGGGGATCCCCACGAGCAGTACTTC.

This CDR3 reads CASSWGQSNSPLHF. The CDR3 nucleotides are TGTGCCAGCAGCTGGGGACAGTCGAATTCACCCCTCCACTTT. J is TRBJ1-6 and V is TRBV11-2; 7 bases fit TRBD1. V lost 4 bases and J lost 7; bases outside the gene matches: 4. Germline V gene sequence: CDR1 SGHAT, CDR2 FQNNGV. The CDR3 consists of 14 residues.

The chain employs TRBV12-3 or TRBV12-4 and TRBJ2-4; D is perhaps TRBD2 (5 bases). This CDR3 is 11 amino acids long. V lost 11 bases and J lost 14, with 19 bases in between. CDR3 sequence: CASAGPTGKYF. The DNA for the CDR3 is TGTGCCTCAGCAGGCCCGACGGGAAAGTACTTC.

The CDR3 DNA is TGTGCCAGCAGTTTGGGAGGGAGCCATCAGCCCCAGCATTTT. Translation gives CASSLGGSHQPQHF. The chain is built from TRBV28 and TRBJ1-5; D not resolved. The CDR3 contains 14 residues. The ends were cut back, 3 bases at V and 5 bases at J, with 11 bases in the middle. Per the germline V gene, CDR1 is MDHEN and CDR2 is SYDVKM.

This chain joins TRBV2 and TRBJ2-2; no clear D. The CDR3 consists of 14 residues. V was clipped by 6 bases and J by 2 bases, with 10 bases between them. The V gene's germline CDR1 is SNHLY and CDR2 FYNNEI. Written as DNA, the CDR3 is TGTGCCAGCAGAAAGAACACAAACACCGGGGAGCTGTTTTTT. Amino acids: CASRKNTNTGELFF.

This chain joins TRBV4-1 and TRBJ2-3; D is possibly TRBD1 (5 bases). Trimming removed 8 bases at V and 3 bases at J, with 9 bases between. Germline CDR1 MGHRA, CDR2 YSYEKL. CDR3 length: 12 residues. This CDR3 reads CASGAGTDTQYF. The CDR3 DNA reads TGCGCCAGCGGGGCAGGAACAGATACGCAGTATTTT.

The chain couples TRBV9 to TRBJ1-2; TRBD1 is a possible D gene (6 bases). Germline CDR1 is SGDLS and CDR2 is YYNGEE. The CDR3 is 13 residues long. The V and J ends lost 5 bases and 4 bases respectively, with 12 bases between them. The DNA of the CDR3 is TGTGCCAGCAGAGCCGGGACATTCTATGGCTACACCTTC. This codes for CASRAGTFYGYTF.

This clone was found once. The chain uses TRBV30 and TRBJ1-2; no firm D call. The CDR3 runs to 10 residues. Trimming took 4 bases from V and 7 from J, leaving 7 bases between them. The germline V gene has CDR1 GTSNPN and CDR2 SVGIG (reference sequence). The CDR3 region has the DNA TGTGCCTGGAAGGCGGCTGGCTACACCTTC. It codes for CAWKAAGYTF.

CDR3 protein: CASRPTGTDTQYF. For the CDR3, the DNA is TGTGCCAGCAGACCTACAGGGACAGATACGCAGTATTTT. V usage is TRBV6-5 and J usage is TRBJ2-3, with D maybe TRBD1 (6 bases). With 6 bases removed from V and 3 bases from J, the gap between germline ends came to 10 bases. Germline-derived CDR1 and CDR2 are MNHEY and SVGAGI. CDR3 size: 13 residues.

J is TRBJ1-3 and V is TRBV6-5, with D unclear. CDR1 and CDR2 from the germline V gene are MNHEY and SVGAGI. The V and J ends lost 2 bases and 0 bases respectively, with 5 bases between them. The CDR3 is 14 amino acids. In DNA, the CDR3 is TGTGCCAGCAGTTACGAGATCTCTGGAAACACCATATATTTT. This codes for CASSYEISGNTIYF.

V usage is TRBV5-1 and J usage is TRBJ2-1; perhaps TRBD2 as D (5 bases). V lost 7 bases to trimming and J lost 8 bases, with 13 bases between them. Germline CDR1 is SGHRS and CDR2 is YFSETQ. The length of the CDR3 is 12 residues. Written as DNA, the CDR3 is TGCGCCAGCCACGGGGAAGGACATGAGCAGTTCTTC. It translates to CASHGEGHEQFF. The entire variable domain, with the rest obtained from reference TRBV5-1 and TRBJ2-1, is as follows: KAGVTQTPRYLIKTRGQQVTLSCSPISGHRSVSWYQQTPGQGLQFLFEYFSETQRNKGNFPGRFSGRQFSNSRSEMNVSTLELGDSALYLCASHGEGHEQFFGPGTRLTVL.

The genes are TRBV29-1 and TRBJ2-5; 7 positions agree with TRBD1. The CDR3 is 16 amino acids. V dropped 4 bases and J dropped 2; count of bases not matched to a gene: 13. The germline V gene has CDR1 SQVTM and CDR2 ANQGSEA. The CDR3 loop reads CSVGGHGAGGQETQYF. The DNA of the CDR3 is TGCAGCGTTGGAGGGCACGGGGCAGGGGGACAAGAGACCCAGTACTTC.

CDR3 residues: CASNRQGPGGYTF. The CDR3 DNA is TGTGCCAGCAATCGACAGGGCCCGGGGGGCTACACCTTC. V usage is TRBV2 and J usage is TRBJ1-2, with 7 bases aligning to TRBD1. This CDR3 region has 13 residues. V lost 7 bases to trimming and J lost 8 bases; unmatched junction nucleotides: 10. Germline V gives CDR1 SNHLY, CDR2 FYNNEI.

For this clone: No conserved phenylalanine or tryptophan ends this CDR3, so it is likely a read error. No DNA is shown, since the ends of the CDR3 on it are uncertain; the CDR3 is the one TCRdb lists. The chain joins TRBV6-1 to TRBJ2-3; the table gives TRBD1 as D, unverified against the DNA. CDR1 MNHNS and CDR2 SASEGT come from the germline V gene. The CDR3 spans 11 residues, counting both ends. The CDR3 reads CASSEWSHLHL.

The chain has TRBV5-6 and TRBJ2-7; D not certain. The length of the CDR3 is 13 residues. The germline V gene encodes CDR1 SGHDT and CDR2 YYEEEE. Deletions cut 3 bases from V and 3 bases from J, with 10 bases between. The CDR3 nucleotides are TGTGCCAGCAGCTCTCCAGTAAGCTACGAGCAGTACTTC. Residues: CASSSPVSYEQYF. Combining the CDR3 with reference TRBV5-6 and TRBJ2-7 gives the whole variable domain DAGVTQSPTHLIKTRGQQVTLRCSPKSGHDTVSWYQQALGQGPQFIFQYYEEEERQRGNFPDRFSGHQFPNYSSELNVNALLLGDSALYLCASSSPVSYEQYFGPGTRLTVT.

This chain links TRBV7-2 with TRBJ1-2; a possible D gene is TRBD1 (6 bases). Germline V gives CDR1 SGHTA, CDR2 FQGNSA. The V end lost 5 bases, the J end lost 4 bases, and 14 bases lay between the germline ends. The CDR3 is 14 residues long. The CDR3 loop reads CASSPTTGPYGYTF. CDR3 in DNA: TGTGCCAGCAGCCCTACGACAGGCCCCTATGGCTACACCTTC. Full variable domain (missing parts from reference TRBV7-2 and TRBJ1-2): GAGVSQSPSNKVTEKGKDVELRCDPISGHTALYWYRQSLGQGLEFLIYFQGNSAPDKSGLPSDRFSAERTGGSVSTLTIQRTQQEDSAVYLCASSPTTGPYGYTFGSGTRLTVV.

This chain connects TRBV19 to TRBJ2-7; 7 bases agree with TRBD1. CDR3 length equals 14 residues. The germline gives CDR1 LNHDA, CDR2 SQIVND (reference sequence). V dropped 4 bases and J dropped 3; count of bases not matched to a gene: 6. CDR3 DNA: TGTGCCAGTAGTACCCGGACAGGATACTACGAGCAGTACTTC. Translated: CASSTRTGYYEQYF. The variable domain in full, with the rest retrieved from reference TRBV19 and TRBJ2-7, is DGGITQSPKYLFRKEGQNVTLSCEQNLNHDAMYWYRQDPGQGLRLIYYSQIVNDFQKGDIAEGYSVSREKKESFPLTVTSAQKNPTAFYLCASSTRTGYYEQYFGPGTRLTVT.